Shown below are 16 T cell receptor beta chains from a single sample sequenced in a study of graft-versus-host responses after intestinal transplantation. The antigens these receptors bind are not known. Assay used: immunoSEQ multiplex PCR; TCRdb lists only in-frame clones, some missing. This table has about 94,000 clones, about 91% appearing once. The specimen comprised unstimulated CD8+ T cells sorted from spleen or lymph node cells, sampled before intestinal transplant. These receptors came from a human donor who received an intestinal transplant.

The chain carries TRBV28 and TRBJ1-4, with unresolved D. CDR3 size: 13 residues. In germline, CDR1 is MDHEN, CDR2 SYDVKM. V dropped 1 base and J dropped 7 bases, with 7 bases sitting between them. The CDR3 loop is CASSLFSGEKLFF. CDR3 coding DNA: TGTGCCAGCAGTTTATTCTCGGGTGAAAAACTGTTTTTT.

In DNA form, the CDR3 reads TGTGCCACCAGCAGACAGGGCGAGGACACTGAAGCTTTCTTT. It translates to CATSRQGEDTEAFF. The V and J genes are TRBV15 and TRBJ1-1; maybe TRBD1 (5 bases). Trimming removed 2 bases from V and 3 bases from J, with 10 bases in between. This CDR3 is 14 amino acids long. CDR1 LNHNV and CDR2 YYDKDF come from the germline V gene (reference sequence).

V gene TRBV7-3 combines with J gene TRBJ2-6; tentatively, D is TRBD1 (6 bases). V was pared by 1 base and J by 0 bases, with 22 bases between. The CDR3 extends over 21 amino acids. Germline V gene lookup returns CDR1 SGHTA and CDR2 FQGTGA. For the CDR3, the DNA is TGTGCCAGCAGCTTAAATCCGACAGGTCCCCACCTAATCTCTGGGGCCAACGTCCTGACTTTC. Amino acid sequence: CASSLNPTGPHLISGANVLTF.

The chain uses TRBV5-5 and TRBJ1-1; D remains ambiguous. The V and J ends lost 0 bases and 3 bases respectively, with 9 bases between them. The CDR3 consists of 14 residues. Germline V CDR1 and CDR2: SGHKS, YYEKEE (reference sequence). The CDR3 coding sequence is TGTGCCAGCAGCTTGGACCGGGAGGACACTGAAGCTTTCTTT. Amino acids: CASSLDREDTEAFF.

The chain employs TRBV2 and TRBJ1-2, with D possibly matching TRBD1 (6 bases). Trimming left V 6 bases short and J 5 bases short, with 13 bases between. The CDR3 is 13 amino acids. Germline CDR1 and CDR2: SNHLY and FYNNEI. The DNA of the CDR3 is TGTGCCAGCAGGGGTCAGGGGTTTTATGGCTACACCTTC. Its protein is CASRGQGFYGYTF.

V gene TRBV6-1 combines with J gene TRBJ2-3; TRBD2 matches at 12 bases. The CDR3 sequence is 14 residues long. V gave up 7 bases and J gave up 7 bases; unmatched junction bases: 6. Germline CDR1 and CDR2: MNHNS and SASEGT. The CDR3 region is CASNPGLAGYTQYF. The CDR3 nucleotides read TGTGCCAGCAACCCGGGACTAGCGGGCTATACGCAGTATTTT.

This rearrangement joins TRBV19 to TRBJ2-3; 8 bases fit TRBD1. In germline, CDR1 is LNHDA, CDR2 SQIVND (reference sequence). After removal of 6 bases from V and 2 bases from J, the junction contained 7 bases not matched to a gene. The CDR3 contains 15 residues. The CDR3 protein is CASSPRTGFTDTQYF. The CDR3 nucleotides read TGTGCCAGTAGCCCCAGGACAGGGTTCACAGATACGCAGTATTTT.

This clone was picked up a small number of times. The chain employs TRBV4-1 and TRBJ2-7; D is possibly TRBD1 (6 bases). V lost 5 bases, J lost 0 bases, and 11 bases lay in between. The V gene's germline CDR1 is MGHRA and CDR2 YSYEKL. The CDR3 length is 14 residues. The CDR3 DNA follows: TGCGCCAGCAGCTGGGGGCAGGACTCCTACGAGCAGTACTTC. Its translation is CASSWGQDSYEQYF.

DNA for the CDR3: TGTGCCAGCAGTGGGGAAACTAGCGGGGGCCCCCTCCAAGAGACCCAGTACTTC. This codes for CASSGETSGGPLQETQYF. V and J are TRBV2 and TRBJ2-5, with 11 bases matching TRBD2. Trimming at V came to 4 bases and at J to 1 base, leaving 11 bases not matched to a gene. The CDR3 sequence is 18 residues long. Germline V gene data show CDR1 as SNHLY and CDR2 as FYNNEI.

The CDR3 DNA sequence: TGTGCCAGCACAACAGGGAGCATGAACACTGAAGCTTTCTTT. Protein sequence: CASTTGSMNTEAFF. The chain is built from TRBV5-6 and TRBJ1-1; D perhaps matches TRBD1 (6 bases). Germline V gives CDR1 SGHDT, CDR2 YYEEEE. The length of the CDR3 is 14 residues. V lost 6 bases to trimming and J lost 0 bases, with 12 bases between them.

The chain combines TRBV7-6 with TRBJ2-1; D possibly corresponds to TRBD1 (6 bases). Trimming pared 2 bases from V and 4 bases from J, leaving 15 bases between. The CDR3 has 16 amino acids. Germline CDR1 reads SGHVS; CDR2 reads FNYEAQ. The CDR3 coding sequence is TGTGCCAGCAGCTTATTCAGGGGTTCCCCTTACAATGAGCAGTTCTTC. It codes for CASSLFRGSPYNEQFF.

The chain combines TRBV15 with TRBJ2-1, with D possibly matching TRBD2 (6 bases). The V end lost 1 base, the J end lost 4 bases, and 14 bases lay between the germline ends. Germline CDR1 reads LNHNV; CDR2 reads YYDKDF (reference sequence). This CDR3 comprises 16 residues. In DNA, the CDR3 is TGTGCCACCAGCAGAGTAGGTTGGAGGGAATACAATGAGCAGTTCTTC. It specifies CATSRVGWREYNEQFF. The variable domain in full, completed from reference TRBV15 and TRBJ2-1, reads DAMVIQNPRYQVTQFGKPVTLSCSQTLNHNVMYWYQQKSSQAPKLLFHYYDKDFNNEADTPDNFQSRRPNTSFCFLDIRSPGLGDTAMYLCATSRVGWREYNEQFFGPGTRLTVL.

This chain uses TRBV19 with TRBJ2-7; 11 nucleotides match TRBD1. The CDR3 length is 14 residues. Trimming cost V 0 bases and J 6 bases; bases outside gene matches: 1. Germline V gives CDR1 LNHDA, CDR2 SQIVND (reference sequence). CDR3 in amino acids: CASSIDGQGAEQYF. The DNA for the CDR3 is TGTGCCAGTAGTATAGATGGACAGGGGGCCGAGCAGTACTTC. Together with reference TRBV19 and TRBJ2-7, the CDR3 gives the full variable domain: DGGITQSPKYLFRKEGQNVTLSCEQNLNHDAMYWYRQDPGQGLRLIYYSQIVNDFQKGDIAEGYSVSREKKESFPLTVTSAQKNPTAFYLCASSIDGQGAEQYFGPGTRLTVT.

This clone was recorded once. The chain has TRBV9 and TRBJ1-1; D is unresolved. V was clipped by 0 bases and J by 1 base, with 7 bases between them. The CDR3 sequence is 14 residues long. The germline V gene encodes CDR1 SGDLS and CDR2 YYNGEE. The CDR3 here is CASSVGSRNTEAFF. DNA for the CDR3: TGTGCCAGCAGCGTAGGTTCGAGGAACACTGAAGCTTTCTTT.

The DNA for the CDR3 is TGTGCCAGCATGGCGGACTCCTACGAGCAGTACTTC. Translating gives CASMADSYEQYF. The chain recombines TRBV28 with TRBJ2-7; D unclear. This CDR3 spans 12 amino acids. The V end lost 7 bases, the J end lost 0 bases, and 7 bases lay between the germline ends. Germline CDR1 reads MDHEN; CDR2 reads SYDVKM. Full variable domain (outside the CDR3, taken from reference TRBV28 and TRBJ2-7): DVKVTQSSRYLVKRTGEKVFLECVQDMDHENMFWYRQDPGLGLRLIYFSYDVKMKEKGDIPEGYSVSREKKERFSLILESASTNQTSMYLCASMADSYEQYFGPGTRLTVT.

The genes are TRBV28 and TRBJ1-2; TRBD1 is a possible D gene (5 bases). The CDR3 is made up of 15 amino acids. Between the trimmed V and J ends, which lost 6 bases and 4 bases, there was a span of 18 bases. Looked up from germline, CDR1 is MDHEN and CDR2 is SYDVKM. CDR3: CASRPTGLVGYGYTF. In DNA, the CDR3 is TGTGCCAGCAGGCCAACAGGTTTAGTCGGCTATGGCTACACCTTC.